The entry below describes one TCR beta chain. Its specificity is unknown. CDR1 is SGDLS, CDR2 YYNGEE, per germline. The CDR3 covers 15 residues. Trimming stripped 3 bases from V and 2 bases from J, with 9 bases between. Individual cDNA molecules in this library carried unique molecular identifiers. TCRdb used MiXCR to reprocess the RACE reads, holding one entry per CDR3 protein. The table lists some 81,000 distinct CDR3 sequences, under 14% of them singletons. These data originate in a study of human T cells and chemical hapten exposure. Study-level findings and limits: Since the donors had alopecia, their immune response may not be the same as that of healthy people. TCRs above 1 in 1000 frequency stayed constant with DPC sensitization.

Regarding time point: patch test 2, 6 weeks after DPC sensitization. Documented treatment: therapeutic diphenylcyclopropenone sensitization with weekly scalp DPC. The sequence derives from a man aged 18 to 29 with alopecia areata. Some clones in this sample may be carry-over from other donors' samples. The chain uses TRBV9 and TRBJ1-6, with a weak D call TRBD1 (5 bases). This specimen consisted of whole blood, obtained in connection with sensitization to the hapten diphenylcyclopropenone (DPC). CDR3 sequence (DNA): TGTGCCAGCAGCGAGCAGGGCACCTATAATTCACCCCTCCACTTT. It yields the protein CASSEQGTYNSPLHF.